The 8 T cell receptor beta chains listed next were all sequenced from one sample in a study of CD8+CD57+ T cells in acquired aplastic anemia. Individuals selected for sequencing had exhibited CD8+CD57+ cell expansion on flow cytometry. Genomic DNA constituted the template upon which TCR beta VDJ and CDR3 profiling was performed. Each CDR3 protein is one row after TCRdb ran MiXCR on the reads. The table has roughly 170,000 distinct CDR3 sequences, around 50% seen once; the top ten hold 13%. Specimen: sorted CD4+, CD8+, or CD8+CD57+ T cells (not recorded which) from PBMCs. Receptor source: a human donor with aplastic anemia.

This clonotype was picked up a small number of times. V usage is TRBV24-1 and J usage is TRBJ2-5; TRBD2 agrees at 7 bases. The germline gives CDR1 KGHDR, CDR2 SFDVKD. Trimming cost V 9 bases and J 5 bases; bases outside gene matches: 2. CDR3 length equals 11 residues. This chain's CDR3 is CATQGGETQYF. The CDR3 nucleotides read TGTGCCACCCAGGGAGGGGAGACCCAGTACTTC.

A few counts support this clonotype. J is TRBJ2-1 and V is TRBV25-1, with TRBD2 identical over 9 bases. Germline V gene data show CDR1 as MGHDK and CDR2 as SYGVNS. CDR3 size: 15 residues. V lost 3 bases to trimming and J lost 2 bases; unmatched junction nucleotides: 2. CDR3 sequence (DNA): TGTGCCAGCAGTGAGCGGGGGGGGGCCTACAATGAGCAGTTCTTC. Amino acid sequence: CASSERGGAYNEQFF.

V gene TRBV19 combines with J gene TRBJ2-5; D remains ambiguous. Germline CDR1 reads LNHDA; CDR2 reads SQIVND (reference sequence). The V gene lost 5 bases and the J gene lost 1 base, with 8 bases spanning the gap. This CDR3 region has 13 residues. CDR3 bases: TGTGCCAGTAGTGGCTACCTCCAAGAGACCCAGTACTTC. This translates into CASSGYLQETQYF.

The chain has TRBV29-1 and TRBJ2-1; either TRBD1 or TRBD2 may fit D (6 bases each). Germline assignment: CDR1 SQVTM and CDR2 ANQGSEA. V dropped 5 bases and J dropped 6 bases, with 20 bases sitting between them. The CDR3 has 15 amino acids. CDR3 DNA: TGCAGCGTTATGGGGGGCCGAAGAGAAGGCAATGAGCAGTTCTTC. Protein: CSVMGGRREGNEQFF.

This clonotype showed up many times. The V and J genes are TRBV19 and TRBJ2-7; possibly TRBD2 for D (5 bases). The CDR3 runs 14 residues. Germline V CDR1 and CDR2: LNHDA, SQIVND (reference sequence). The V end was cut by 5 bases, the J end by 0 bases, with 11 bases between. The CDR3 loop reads CASSPAAGSYEQYF. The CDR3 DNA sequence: TGTGCCAGTAGTCCGGCGGCGGGCTCCTACGAGCAGTACTTC.

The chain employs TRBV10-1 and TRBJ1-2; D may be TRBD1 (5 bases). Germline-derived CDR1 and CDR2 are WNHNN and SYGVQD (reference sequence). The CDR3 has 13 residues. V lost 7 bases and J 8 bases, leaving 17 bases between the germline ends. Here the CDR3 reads CASIGWQGKGYTF. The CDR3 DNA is TGCGCCAGCATAGGCTGGCAGGGAAAGGGCTACACCTTC.

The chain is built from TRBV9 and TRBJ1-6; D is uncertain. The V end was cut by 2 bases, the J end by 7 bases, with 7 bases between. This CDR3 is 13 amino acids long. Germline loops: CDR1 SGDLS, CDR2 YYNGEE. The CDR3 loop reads CASSVRENSPLHF. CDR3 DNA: TGTGCCAGCAGCGTGAGAGAAAATTCACCCCTCCACTTT. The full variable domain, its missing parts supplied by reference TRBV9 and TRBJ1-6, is DSGVTQTPKHLITATGQRVTLRCSPRSGDLSVYWYQQSLDQGLQFLIQYYNGEERAKGNILERFSAQQFPDLHSELNLSSLELGDSALYFCASSVRENSPLHFGNGTRLTVT.

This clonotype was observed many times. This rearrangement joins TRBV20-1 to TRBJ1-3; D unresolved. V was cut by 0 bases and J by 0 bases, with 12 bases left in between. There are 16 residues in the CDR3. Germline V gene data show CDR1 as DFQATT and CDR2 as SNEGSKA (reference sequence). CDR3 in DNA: TGCAGTGCTAGAGATTACCACAGCGACTCTGGAAACACCATATATTTT. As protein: CSARDYHSDSGNTIYF.